One TCR beta chain is described in this entry. The sample belongs to a study of blood T cell repertoires in COVID-19. Clones were sequenced by immunoSEQ multiplex PCR, and TCRdb holds only the in-frame ones, with some missing. The repertoire has 90,000 to 120,000 clones, around 81% of them found once; the top ten carry about 4%. The V and J ends lost 5 bases and 3 bases, in that order; junction bases with no gene match: 9. In germline, CDR1 is SGHNT, CDR2 YENEEA. CDR3 length: 16 residues. The V and J genes are TRBV11-3 and TRBJ2-2; 7 nucleotides agree with TRBD1. The specimen was peripheral blood. The sequence was obtained from a woman aged 70 to 79 with acute or convalescent COVID-19. As DNA, the CDR3 is TGTGCCAGCAGCGATGGACAGGCCTATTACACCGGGGAGCTGTTTTTT. Translated: CASSDGQAYYTGELFF.